The 9 T cell receptor beta chains below were found in one sample sequenced in a study of blood T cell repertoires in COVID-19. TCRdb's table, derived via immunoSEQ multiplex PCR, lists solely in-frame clones and lacks some. The data contain approximately 130,000 clones, 85% to 90% of them seen just once; the ten biggest clones take up around 30%. The specimen sequenced was peripheral blood. All receptors derive from a man between 65 and 85 years old with active or convalescent COVID-19.

The V and J genes are TRBV5-1 and TRBJ1-1; D is perhaps TRBD1 (6 bases). V was shortened by 0 bases and J by 4 bases, with 13 bases between the two germline ends. The germline CDR1 and CDR2 sequences are SGHRS and YFSETQ. There are 15 residues in the CDR3. As DNA, the CDR3 is TGCGCCAGCAGCTTGGCCGGGGGGGCTGCCACTGAAGCTTTCTTT. Amino acids: CASSLAGGAATEAFF.

This clone was counted a single time. The rearrangement uses TRBV28 and TRBJ2-7, with D possibly matching TRBD2 (7 bases). Per the germline V gene, CDR1 is MDHEN and CDR2 is SYDVKM. The CDR3 loop spans 15 amino acids. Between the trimmed V and J ends, which lost 5 bases and 4 bases, there was a span of 18 bases. The CDR3 DNA sequence: TGTGCCAGCAGTCTAGGGGGGAGGGTCCCATACGAGCAGTACTTC. Protein: CASSLGGRVPYEQYF.

V usage is TRBV6-5 and J usage is TRBJ1-4; unclear D gene. Trimming removed 6 bases at V and 4 bases at J, with 6 bases between. The CDR3 is made up of 12 amino acids. CDR1 is MNHEY and CDR2 is SVGAGI in the germline V gene. In DNA, the CDR3 is TGTGCCAGCAGGGGGAGTAATGAAAAACTGTTTTTT. It encodes CASRGSNEKLFF.

The chain uses TRBV6-6 and TRBJ1-1; 9 bases fit TRBD1. Per germline, CDR1 MNHNY and CDR2 SVGAGI (reference sequence). The CDR3 loop spans 14 amino acids. Trimming removed 6 bases from V and 4 bases from J; junction bases left unmatched: 6. CDR3 sequence (DNA): TGTGCCAGCAGAACCGGGACAGGGCCCACTGAAGCTTTCTTT. Its protein is CASRTGTGPTEAFF.

J is TRBJ1-1 and V is TRBV5-4; 8 nucleotides line up with TRBD1. V was pared by 2 bases and J by 6 bases, with 6 bases of the junction left unmatched. This CDR3 is 14 amino acids long. Germline lookup yields CDR1 SGHNT and CDR2 YYREEE (reference sequence). The CDR3 loop is CASSLRSQGAEAFF. Here the CDR3 DNA reads TGTGCCAGCAGCTTAAGATCACAGGGGGCTGAAGCTTTCTTT.

Only a few counts were recorded for this clone. The V and J genes are TRBV7-6 and TRBJ2-3; 11 nucleotides line up with TRBD2. The CDR3 is 15 residues long. Per the germline V gene, CDR1 is SGHVS and CDR2 is FNYEAQ. The junction had 0 bases not matched to a gene; V was cut back by 4 bases and J by 0 bases. The CDR3 reads CASSWTSGSTDTQYF. CDR3 nucleotides: TGTGCCAGCAGCTGGACTAGCGGGAGCACAGATACGCAGTATTTT.

The chain combines TRBV3-1 (or the pseudogene TRBV3-2) with TRBJ1-4; TRBD1 matches at 8 bases. Germline CDR1 LGHDT, CDR2 YNNKEL (reference sequence). CDR3 length: 19 amino acids. The ends lost 0 bases at V and 0 bases at J; junction bases unmatched: 9. For the CDR3, the DNA is TGTGCCAGCAGCCAAGATCTAGGGACAGGCCGCTCAACTAATGAAAAACTGTTTTTT. The encoded protein is CASSQDLGTGRSTNEKLFF.

The J gene is TRBJ1-4, the V gene TRBV2; TRBD1 aligns across 7 bases. The CDR3 totals 14 residues. Germline assignment: CDR1 SNHLY and CDR2 FYNNEI. Unmatched junction bases numbered 5, after V lost 6 bases and J lost 4 bases. DNA of the CDR3: TGTGCCAGCAGCCGGACAGGCATTAATGAAAAACTGTTTTTT. This sequence encodes CASSRTGINEKLFF.

CDR3 sequence reads: CASSPTGRNSPLHF. CDR3 DNA sequence: TGTGCCAGCAGTCCTACAGGGCGGAATTCACCCCTCCACTTT. The chain combines TRBV28 with TRBJ1-6; tentative D call: TRBD1 (6 bases). Trimming cost V 5 bases and J 7 bases, with 12 bases left between them. The CDR3 length is 14 residues. CDR1 MDHEN and CDR2 SYDVKM come from the germline V gene.